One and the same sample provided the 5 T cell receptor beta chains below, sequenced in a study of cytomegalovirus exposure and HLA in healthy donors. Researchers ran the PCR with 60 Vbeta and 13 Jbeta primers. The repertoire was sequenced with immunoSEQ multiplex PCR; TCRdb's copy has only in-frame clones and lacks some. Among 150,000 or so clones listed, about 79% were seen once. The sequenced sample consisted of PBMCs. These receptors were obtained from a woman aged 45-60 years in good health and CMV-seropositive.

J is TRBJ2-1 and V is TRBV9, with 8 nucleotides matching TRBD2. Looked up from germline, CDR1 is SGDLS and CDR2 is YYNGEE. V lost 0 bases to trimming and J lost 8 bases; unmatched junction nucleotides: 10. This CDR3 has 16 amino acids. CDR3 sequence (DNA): TGTGCCAGCAGCGTAGCGGGATTCGGGGGGGCACATGAGCAGTTCTTC. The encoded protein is CASSVAGFGGAHEQFF.

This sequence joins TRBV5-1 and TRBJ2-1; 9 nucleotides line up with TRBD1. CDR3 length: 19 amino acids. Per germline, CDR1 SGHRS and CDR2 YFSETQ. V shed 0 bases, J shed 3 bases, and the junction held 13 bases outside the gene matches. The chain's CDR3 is CASSLGGQGIRNYYNEQFF. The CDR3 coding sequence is TGCGCCAGCAGCTTGGGCGGACAGGGGATTCGGAATTACTACAATGAGCAGTTCTTC.

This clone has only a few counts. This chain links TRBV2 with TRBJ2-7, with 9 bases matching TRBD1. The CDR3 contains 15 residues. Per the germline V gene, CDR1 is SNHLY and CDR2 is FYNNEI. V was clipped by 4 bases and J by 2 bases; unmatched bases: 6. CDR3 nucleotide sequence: TGTGCCAGCAGTGTCGACAGGGGGATCGCCTACGAGCAGTACTTC. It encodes CASSVDRGIAYEQYF.

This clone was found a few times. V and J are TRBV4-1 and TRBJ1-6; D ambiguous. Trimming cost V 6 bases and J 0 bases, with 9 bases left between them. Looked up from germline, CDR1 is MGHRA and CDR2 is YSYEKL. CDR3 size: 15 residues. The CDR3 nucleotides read TGCGCCAGCAGACCAACATTCTCCTATAATTCACCCCTCCACTTT. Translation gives CASRPTFSYNSPLHF.

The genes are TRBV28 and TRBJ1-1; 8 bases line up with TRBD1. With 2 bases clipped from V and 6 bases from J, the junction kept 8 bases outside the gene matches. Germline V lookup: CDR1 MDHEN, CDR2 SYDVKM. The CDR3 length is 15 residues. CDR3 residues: CASSLNGQGKPEAFF. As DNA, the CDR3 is TGTGCCAGCAGTTTAAATGGACAGGGAAAGCCTGAAGCTTTCTTT.